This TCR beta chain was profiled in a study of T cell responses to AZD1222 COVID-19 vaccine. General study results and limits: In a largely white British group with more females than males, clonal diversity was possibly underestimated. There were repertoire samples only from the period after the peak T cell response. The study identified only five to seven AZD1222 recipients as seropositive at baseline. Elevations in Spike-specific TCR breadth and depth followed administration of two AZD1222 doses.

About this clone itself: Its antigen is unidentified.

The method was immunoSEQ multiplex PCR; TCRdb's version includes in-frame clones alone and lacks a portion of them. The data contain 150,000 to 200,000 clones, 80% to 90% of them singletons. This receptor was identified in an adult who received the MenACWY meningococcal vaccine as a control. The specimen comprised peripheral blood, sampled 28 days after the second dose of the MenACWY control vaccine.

Here the CDR3 reads CASSFTGVGADTQYF. In nucleotides, the CDR3 is TGTGCCAGCAGTTTTACAGGGGTTGGGGCAGATACGCAGTATTTT. V usage is TRBV27 and J usage is TRBJ2-3; 7 bases fit TRBD1. The ends lost 3 bases at V and 4 bases at J; junction bases unmatched: 7. The CDR3 spans 15 residues. CDR1 and CDR2 from the germline V gene are MNHEY and SMNVEV (reference sequence).